These 29 T cell receptor beta chains originate from one sample sequenced in a study of T cell repertoires in cytomegalovirus infection. MiXCR was run by TCRdb on the reads, yielding one entry per CDR3 protein. Found here are roughly 140,000 distinct CDR3 sequences, around a quarter of them singletons; the top ten hold 11%. Sequencing was done on a sample of PBMCs. Every receptor here comes from a human donor in good health (CMV status not recorded). Some clones in this sample may be carry-over from other donors' samples.

This clonotype was counted between two and nine times. This chain connects TRBV29-1 to TRBJ1-1; D gene uncertain. This CDR3 region has 13 residues. Germline CDR1 and CDR2: SQVTM and ANQGSEA. The V end lost 3 bases, the J end lost 4 bases, and 12 bases lay between the germline ends. CDR3 amino acids: CSVDGQVGTEAFF. The CDR3 coding sequence is TGCAGCGTTGATGGGCAGGTTGGCACTGAAGCTTTCTTT.

This clonotype was counted at least ten times. The V gene is TRBV12-3 or TRBV12-4, the J gene TRBJ1-5; no clear D. The CDR3 consists of 14 residues. V gave up 3 bases and J gave up 1 base, with 7 bases separating them. DNA of the CDR3: TGTGCCAGCAGTTTTGGCCAGAGCAATCAGCCCCAGCATTTT. This translates into CASSFGQSNQPQHF.

The chain joins TRBV5-1 to TRBJ2-1, with 12 bases fitting TRBD2. CDR1 and CDR2 from the germline V gene are SGHRS and YFSETQ. The CDR3 consists of 15 residues. The J segment lost 0 bases and the V segment lost 6 bases, leaving 1 base of the junction unmatched. Here the CDR3 DNA reads TGCGCCAGCACGACTAGCGGGAGCTCCTACAATGAGCAGTTCTTC. Protein sequence: CASTTSGSSYNEQFF.

This clonotype was counted only a few times. V is TRBV19 and J is TRBJ2-4; D may be TRBD1 (5 bases). V was pared by 2 bases and J by 7 bases, with 12 bases between. The CDR3 is made up of 14 amino acids. Germline values: CDR1 LNHDA, CDR2 SQIVND (reference sequence). CDR3 nucleotides: TGTGCCAGTAGTATACAGGGCCCGTCGAACATTCAGTACTTC. Its protein is CASSIQGPSNIQYF.

About this clonotype itself: This likely comes from a read error, as the CDR3 has no conserved phenylalanine or tryptophan at its end. The chain uses TRBV5-1 and TRBJ2-1; D is possibly TRBD1 (6 bases). Germline CDR1 and CDR2: SGHRS and YFSETQ. Trimming shortened V by 3 bases and J by 5 bases, and 9 bases separated the two germline ends. The CDR3 is 13 amino acids. The CDR3 coding sequence is TGCGCCAGCAGCTCCCGGACAGACAATGAGCAGTTCATC. Protein product: CASSSRTDNEQFI.

J is TRBJ1-5 and V is TRBV28, with D unresolved. This CDR3 has 14 residues. Trimming stripped 6 bases from V and 6 bases from J, with 15 bases between. In germline, CDR1 is MDHEN, CDR2 SYDVKM. In DNA, the CDR3 is TGTGCCAGCAGGGGTTCGCAAATTTTTCAGCCCCAGCATTTT. It is translated as CASRGSQIFQPQHF.

The chain employs TRBV19 and TRBJ2-5; D unresolved. Trimming removed 4 bases at V and 5 bases at J, with 8 bases between. The length of the CDR3 is 12 residues. CDR1 is LNHDA and CDR2 is SQIVND in the germline V gene (reference sequence). CDR3 amino acids: CASSSPFETQYF. In DNA, the CDR3 is TGTGCCAGTAGTAGTCCCTTCGAGACCCAGTACTTC. The variable domain in full, with the rest retrieved from reference TRBV19 and TRBJ2-5, is DGGITQSPKYLFRKEGQNVTLSCEQNLNHDAMYWYRQDPGQGLRLIYYSQIVNDFQKGDIAEGYSVSREKKESFPLTVTSAQKNPTAFYLCASSSPFETQYFGPGTRLLVL.

This clonotype was picked up a small number of times. This chain links TRBV4-1 with TRBJ1-2, with 11 nucleotides matching TRBD1. After removal of 4 bases from V and 7 bases from J, the junction contained 5 bases not matched to a gene. The CDR3 extends over 14 amino acids. Germline loops: CDR1 MGHRA, CDR2 YSYEKL. CDR3 protein: CASSLDRGRSGYTF. CDR3 DNA sequence: TGCGCCAGCAGCCTGGACAGGGGGCGAAGTGGCTACACCTTC.

The chain carries TRBV14 and TRBJ2-7; D not resolved. Deletions cut 3 bases from V and 5 bases from J, with 14 bases between. Germline assignment: CDR1 SGHDN and CDR2 FVKESK. The CDR3 is made up of 14 amino acids. CDR3 coding DNA: TGTGCCAGCAGCCAGGGCAGTCTCACGAACGAGCAGTACTTC. Its translation is CASSQGSLTNEQYF.

This clonotype has a single count. The chain couples TRBV2 to TRBJ2-7, with D unclear. This CDR3 is built from 13 residues. CDR1 is SNHLY and CDR2 is FYNNEI in the germline V gene. V lost 6 bases to trimming and J lost 4 bases, with 13 bases between them. The CDR3 DNA sequence: TGTGCCAGCAGCCCCATTTTGGGGTACGAGCAGTACTTC. Amino acids: CASSPILGYEQYF. Full variable domain (remainder filled in from reference TRBV2 and TRBJ2-7): EPEVTQTPSHQVTQMGQEVILRCVPISNHLYFYWYRQILGQKVEFLVSFYNNEISEKSEIFDDQFSVERPDGSNFTLKIRSTKLEDSAMYFCASSPILGYEQYFGPGTRLTVT.

The chain recombines TRBV7-6 with TRBJ2-3; perhaps D is TRBD1 or TRBD2 (5 bases each). Looked up from germline, CDR1 is SGHVS and CDR2 is FNYEAQ. The CDR3 is 14 residues long. Trimming removed 0 bases at V and 6 bases at J, with 10 bases between. The CDR3 DNA is TGTGCCAGCAGCTTAGCGCGAGGGACCGATACGCAGTATTTT. The encoded protein is CASSLARGTDTQYF.

The genes are TRBV28 and TRBJ2-5, with a weak D call TRBD2 (6 bases). This CDR3 spans 18 amino acids. The V and J ends lost 6 bases and 1 base respectively, with 24 bases between them. Germline CDR1 is MDHEN and CDR2 is SYDVKM. CDR3 protein: CASSTILRWSGVQETQYF. The CDR3 nucleotides are TGTGCCAGCAGCACCATCCTACGTTGGTCGGGGGTCCAAGAGACCCAGTACTTC.

There are many counts of this clonotype. The chain uses TRBV10-3 and TRBJ1-5, with TRBD1 matching over 7 bases. Germline values: CDR1 ENHRY, CDR2 SYGVKD. Unmatched junction bases numbered 6, after V lost 10 bases and J lost 0 bases. The CDR3 sequence is 14 residues long. Here the CDR3 DNA reads TGTGCCACAAAAGGGGACAGTAGCAATCAGCCCCAGCATTTT. Its translation: CATKGDSSNQPQHF.

This clonotype was counted ten times or more. J is TRBJ1-1 and V is TRBV7-2, with D possibly matching TRBD1 (6 bases). This CDR3 contains 15 residues. Trimming left V 2 bases short and J 0 bases short, with 10 bases between. The germline V gene encodes CDR1 SGHTA and CDR2 FQGNSA. This chain's CDR3 is CASSLQTGLNTEAFF. The CDR3 DNA follows: TGTGCCAGCAGCTTACAGACAGGCCTGAACACTGAAGCTTTCTTT.

The chain joins TRBV28 to TRBJ1-1; tentative D call: TRBD1 (5 bases). Between the trimmed V and J ends, which lost 6 bases and 1 base, there was a span of 9 bases. Germline V lookup: CDR1 MDHEN, CDR2 SYDVKM. The CDR3 length is 13 residues. The CDR3 nucleotides are TGTGCCAGCAGAGGGACCGAGAACACTGAAGCTTTCTTT. Translation gives CASRGTENTEAFF.

CDR3 in amino acids: CASSVDPDREGYGYTF. CDR3 bases: TGTGCCAGCAGCGTAGATCCGGACAGGGAGGGCTATGGCTACACCTTC. V usage is TRBV9 and J usage is TRBJ1-2, with 8 bases aligning to TRBD1. Germline loops: CDR1 SGDLS, CDR2 YYNGEE. The CDR3 is 16 amino acids. Trimming took 0 bases from V and 4 from J; bases not matched to a gene: 8. The variable domain in full, completed from reference TRBV9 and TRBJ1-2, reads DSGVTQTPKHLITATGQRVTLRCSPRSGDLSVYWYQQSLDQGLQFLIQYYNGEERAKGNILERFSAQQFPDLHSELNLSSLELGDSALYFCASSVDPDREGYGYTFGSGTRLTVV.

A word on this clonotype: This may come from a read error, since a much larger clone is one base off. V gene TRBV7-2 combines with J gene TRBJ1-5; a weak D match, TRBD1 (5 bases). The germline CDR1 and CDR2 sequences are SGHTA and FQGNSA. Trimming pared 4 bases from V and 3 bases from J, leaving 13 bases between. The CDR3 runs to 15 residues. CDR3 sequence reads: CASSSDSVPNQPQHF. The CDR3, as DNA: TGTGCCAGCAGCTCAGACAGCGTCCCCAATCAGCCCCAGCATTTT.

This chain joins TRBV28 and TRBJ1-5; D not certain. Germline loops: CDR1 MDHEN, CDR2 SYDVKM. The CDR3 contains 11 residues. The CDR3 loop is CAFSGNQPQHF. In nucleotides, the CDR3 is TGTGCGTTCTCGGGAAATCAGCCCCAGCATTTT.

This sequence joins TRBV4-3 and TRBJ2-3; TRBD2 matches at 7 bases. CDR3 length: 16 residues. Trimming removed 0 bases from V and 2 bases from J; junction bases left unmatched: 5. The germline CDR1 and CDR2 sequences are LGHNA and YSLEER. CDR3 loop: CASSQDASGYTDTQYF. The CDR3 DNA sequence: TGCGCCAGCAGCCAAGACGCTAGCGGTTACACAGATACGCAGTATTTT.

This clonotype has a handful of counts. The chain has TRBV2 and TRBJ2-1; D remains unclear. The germline V gene has CDR1 SNHLY and CDR2 FYNNEI. V shed 3 bases and J shed 5 bases, with 8 bases lying between them. The CDR3 consists of 13 residues. CDR3 amino acids: CASSDDFNNEQFF. The CDR3, as DNA: TGTGCCAGCAGTGATGATTTTAACAATGAGCAGTTCTTC.

The chain uses TRBV6-5 and TRBJ2-5; no clear D gene. The ends were cut back, 2 bases at V and 0 bases at J, with 4 bases in the middle. The CDR3 spans 13 residues. Germline V CDR1 and CDR2: MNHEY, SVGAGI. DNA of the CDR3: TGTGCCAGCAGTTACGGGCACCAAGAGACCCAGTACTTC. Translation gives CASSYGHQETQYF.

This clonotype was picked up many times. J is TRBJ1-1 and V is TRBV28; D unresolved. Per germline, CDR1 MDHEN and CDR2 SYDVKM. The CDR3 is 14 amino acids. V was clipped by 2 bases and J by 1 base, with 8 bases between them. The CDR3 region is CASSLHPGNTEAFF. In DNA form, the CDR3 reads TGTGCCAGCAGTTTACACCCGGGGAACACTGAAGCTTTCTTT.

The table lists this clonotype with many counts. The genes are TRBV7-2 and TRBJ1-1; 7 bases line up with TRBD1. Germline loops: CDR1 SGHTA, CDR2 FQGNSA. The CDR3 totals 14 residues. V shed 5 bases, J shed 4 bases, and the junction held 7 bases outside the gene matches. This CDR3 is CASSTTRGSTEAFF. The DNA of the CDR3 is TGTGCCAGCAGCACAACCAGGGGGAGCACTGAAGCTTTCTTT.

The genes are TRBV28 and TRBJ2-5; perhaps TRBD1 as D (6 bases). V was pared by 1 base and J by 4 bases, with 7 bases between. The V gene's germline CDR1 is MDHEN and CDR2 SYDVKM. CDR3 length equals 13 residues. The CDR3, as DNA: TGTGCCAGCAGTTTATCAGGGGCAGAGACCCAGTACTTC. Translating gives CASSLSGAETQYF. Complete variable domain (other parts from reference TRBV28 and TRBJ2-5): DVKVTQSSRYLVKRTGEKVFLECVQDMDHENMFWYRQDPGLGLRLIYFSYDVKMKEKGDIPEGYSVSREKKERFSLILESASTNQTSMYLCASSLSGAETQYFGPGTRLLVL.

This clonotype is a singleton in its sample. The chain is built from TRBV6-5 and TRBJ2-3, with 8 bases identical to TRBD2. CDR3 length: 13 amino acids. Trimming took 10 bases from V and 2 from J; bases not matched to a gene: 5. Germline V gives CDR1 MNHEY, CDR2 SVGAGI. CDR3 nucleotide sequence: TGTGCCACCAAAGCGGGGGTCACAGATACGCAGTATTTT. Protein: CATKAGVTDTQYF.

The sample holds a few counts of this clonotype. The chain carries TRBV5-1 and TRBJ2-5; 16 nucleotides align to TRBD2. Looked up from germline, CDR1 is SGHRS and CDR2 is YFSETQ. The CDR3 sequence is 19 residues long. The V gene end was trimmed by 4 bases and the J gene end by 4 bases; junction bases not matched to a gene: 13. CDR3 sequence: CASSPGTSGGGDARETQYF. The DNA for the CDR3 is TGCGCCAGCAGCCCTGGGACTAGCGGGGGGGGCGACGCTCGAGAGACCCAGTACTTC.

This chain uses TRBV15 with TRBJ2-1; D is undetermined. Germline assignment: CDR1 LNHNV and CDR2 YYDKDF (reference sequence). V was clipped by 0 bases and J by 2 bases, with 5 bases between them. The CDR3 spans 14 residues. The CDR3 nucleotides are TGTGCCACCAGCAGAGATGGGGCCTACAATGAGCAGTTCTTC. Encoded protein: CATSRDGAYNEQFF.

This clonotype has just a few counts. As DNA, the CDR3 is TGTGCCAGCAGTTTAAACGGACTAGCGTACCTTGAGCAGTTCTTC. Its translation is CASSLNGLAYLEQFF. The chain uses TRBV27 and TRBJ2-1, with 9 positions matching TRBD2. Trimming at V came to 2 bases and at J to 9 bases, leaving 8 bases not matched to a gene. Germline CDR1 reads MNHEY; CDR2 reads SMNVEV (reference sequence). This CDR3 is 15 amino acids long.

This clonotype appeared a few times. This chain uses TRBV7-2 with TRBJ2-7; no clear D. This CDR3 spans 15 amino acids. Germline V gene data show CDR1 as SGHTA and CDR2 as FQGNSA. Trimming cost V 1 base and J 7 bases, with 17 bases left between them. As DNA, the CDR3 is TGTGCCAGCAGCTTAGAGTCCGTGGTAGCAAGGGAGCAGTACTTC. This codes for CASSLESVVAREQYF.